This T cell receptor beta chain emerged from a study of blood T cell repertoires in COVID-19. As for the study in general: The study drew acute and convalescent COVID-19 samples from the United States, Italy and Spain.

Sequencing was performed with immunoSEQ multiplex PCR; in TCRdb, only in-frame clones are kept and a portion is missing. The data show around 380,000 clones, around 87% seen once. Looked up from germline, CDR1 is ENHRY and CDR2 is SYGVKD. J was trimmed by 8 bases and V by 0 bases; bases with no gene match: 2. The CDR3 loop spans 13 amino acids. The receptor was derived from a man aged 25-40 years who had recovered from COVID-19. The V gene is TRBV10-3, the J gene TRBJ1-1, with TRBD1 matching over 8 bases. Sequencing was performed on PBMCs or T cells enriched from blood (not recorded which). CDR3 bases: TGTGCCATCAGTGAGTCGCAGGGGGCAGAAGCTTTCTTT. Amino acids: CAISESQGAEAFF.